The clone carrying this T cell receptor beta chain was counted only a few times. Its cognate antigen is unknown. Sorting gave populations that all exceeded 98% purity. This sample was taken from a study of beta chain features in type 1 diabetes. Study-level findings and limits: All four CD4+ subsets of Type 1 diabetes patients contained TCRB CDR3s that were moderately but significantly shorter. More deletions and fewer insertions at VDJ junctions were found in patients with type 1 diabetes.

The ends lost 3 bases at V and 6 bases at J; junction bases unmatched: 5. The CDR3 has 14 residues. CDR1 SGHDN and CDR2 FVKESK come from the germline V gene. The study reverse transcribed the entire isolated RNA, so it sequenced expressed TCRB transcripts. Assay used: immunoSEQ multiplex PCR; TCRdb lists only in-frame clones, some missing. The table shows some 290,000 clones, with roughly 13% occurring only once. This chain joins TRBV14 and TRBJ2-3; 8 positions match TRBD2. What was sequenced was naive CD4+ T cells from blood. This clonotype was obtained from a man aged 25-45 years with type 1 diabetes. The CDR3 loop is CASSHAGGSDTQYF. The CDR3 DNA follows: TGTGCCAGCAGCCATGCGGGGGGCAGCGATACGCAGTATTTT.